This T cell receptor (beta chain) appears in the sequencing data of a study of T cells in Graves' hyperthyroidism and ophthalmopathy. Trimming pared 0 bases from V and 8 bases from J, leaving 12 bases between. The CDR3 is made up of 14 amino acids. Germline V gene lookup returns CDR1 SGDLS and CDR2 YYNGEE. The study left out patients who had uncontrolled infection, other autoimmune disease, pregnancy or lactation. Diagnoses used clinical symptoms, serum thyroxine and TRAb, thyroid ultrasound and orbital computed tomography. PBMCs were sourced from around 10 ml fresh peripheral blood. Amplification of TCR beta CDR3 regions was performed using RNA transcripts as template. RT-PCR in the first round (using the HTBI primer set) targeted the TCR CDR3. Using its own MiXCR run on the multiplex PCR reads, TCRdb lists one record per CDR3 protein. The repertoire holds about 300,000 distinct CDR3 sequences, about 15% seen once, with approximately 35% in the top ten.

The chain carries TRBV9 and TRBJ2-1; D is perhaps TRBD2 (5 bases). This TCR was recovered from a man under 40 with Graves' hyperthyroidism. Material for sequencing was blood. Written as DNA, the CDR3 is TGTGCCAGCAGCGTAGTAGGATGGGGAGATGAGCAGTTCTTC. This sequence encodes CASSVVGWGDEQFF.